A selection of T cell receptor beta chains follows, all from one sample in a study of blood T cell repertoires in COVID-19. Generated by immunoSEQ multiplex PCR, the TCRdb table keeps only in-frame clones and is missing some. The sample records 220,000 or so clones, roughly 86% being singletons. Sequencing used peripheral blood. These TCRs come from a woman aged 45-65 years with COVID-19, enrolled during active disease. Both conserved end residues are part of each CDR3. The D gene is left open where the match is weak. Clone size appears in some rows only: once, few, many, or a class for an expanded clone.

v_call: TRBV24-1; d_call: NA; clone_size: NA; j_call: TRBJ1-4; cdr3_aa: CATSEPRSIGEKLFF; cdr3_nt: TGTGCCACCAGTGAGCCTAGATCTATTGGGGAAAAACTGTTTTTT
v_call: TRBV16; d_call: TRBD1; clone_size: NA; j_call: TRBJ1-5; cdr3_aa: CASSQTTGVQPQHF; cdr3_nt: TGTGCCAGCAGCCAAACAACAGGGGTTCAGCCCCAGCATTTT
v_call: TRBV18; d_call: NA; clone_size: once; j_call: TRBJ1-2; cdr3_aa: CASSPRRANYGYTF; cdr3_nt: TGTGCCAGCTCACCAAGGAGAGCTAACTATGGCTACACCTTC
v_call: TRBV5-1; d_call: NA; clone_size: NA; j_call: TRBJ2-3; cdr3_aa: CASSPDRRDTQYF; cdr3_nt: TGCGCCAGCAGCCCCGACAGGAGGGATACGCAGTATTTT
v_call: TRBV3-1/TRBV3-2; d_call: TRBD2; clone_size: NA; j_call: TRBJ2-2; cdr3_aa: CASSHSVGRGWNTGELFF; cdr3_nt: TGTGCCAGCAGTCACAGTGTTGGGAGGGGATGGAACACCGGGGAGCTGTTTTTT
v_call: TRBV18; d_call: NA; clone_size: NA; j_call: TRBJ1-4; cdr3_aa: CASSPRRADFNEKLFF; cdr3_nt: TGTGCCAGCTCACCACGGCGGGCAGACTTTAATGAAAAACTGTTTTTT
v_call: TRBV5-4; d_call: TRBD1; clone_size: NA; j_call: TRBJ1-3; cdr3_aa: CASSSGTGTRNTIYF; cdr3_nt: TGTGCCAGCAGCTCTGGGACAGGGACCAGAAACACCATATATTTT
v_call: TRBV12-3/TRBV12-4; d_call: TRBD1; clone_size: NA; j_call: TRBJ1-1; cdr3_aa: CASSQQGYTEAFF; cdr3_nt: TGTGCCAGCAGCCAACAGGGGTACACTGAAGCTTTCTTT
v_call: TRBV10-2; d_call: TRBD2; clone_size: NA; j_call: TRBJ2-1; cdr3_aa: CASSEGTSGGDYNEQFF; cdr3_nt: TGCGCCAGCAGTGAAGGGACTAGCGGGGGGGACTACAATGAGCAGTTCTTC
v_call: TRBV9; d_call: NA; clone_size: NA; j_call: TRBJ2-3; cdr3_aa: CASSVYRDTQYF; cdr3_nt: TGTGCCAGCAGCGTTTACAGGGATACGCAGTATTTT
v_call: TRBV24-1; d_call: TRBD1; clone_size: NA; j_call: TRBJ2-2; cdr3_aa: CATSDGTGVTGELFF; cdr3_nt: TGTGCCACCAGTGATGGGACAGGGGTCACCGGGGAGCTGTTTTTT
v_call: TRBV6-1; d_call: NA; clone_size: NA; j_call: TRBJ2-3; cdr3_aa: CASSESLTNTDTQYF; cdr3_nt: TGTGCCAGCAGTGAATCCCTGACTAATACAGATACGCAGTATTTT
v_call: TRBV3-1/TRBV3-2; d_call: TRBD2; clone_size: NA; j_call: TRBJ2-5; cdr3_aa: CASSPRWRSGEETQYF; cdr3_nt: TGTGCCAGCAGCCCCCGATGGAGGAGCGGGGAAGAGACCCAGTACTTC
v_call: TRBV5-5; d_call: TRBD1; clone_size: once; j_call: TRBJ1-6; cdr3_aa: CASSLVTGGGSPLHF; cdr3_nt: TGTGCCAGCAGCTTGGTTACAGGGGGAGGGTCACCCCTCCACTTT
v_call: TRBV10-3; d_call: NA; clone_size: NA; j_call: TRBJ1-1; cdr3_aa: CAISADSLNTEAFF; cdr3_nt: TGTGCCATCAGTGCGGACAGCCTGAACACTGAAGCTTTCTTT
v_call: TRBV30; d_call: TRBD1; clone_size: once; j_call: TRBJ1-1; cdr3_aa: CAWNKQGWNTEAFF; cdr3_nt: TGTGCCTGGAACAAACAGGGGTGGAACACTGAAGCTTTCTTT
v_call: TRBV19; d_call: NA; clone_size: NA; j_call: TRBJ1-4; cdr3_aa: CASRQADYEKLFF; cdr3_nt: TGTGCCAGTCGACAGGCGGATTATGAAAAACTGTTTTTT
v_call: TRBV5-1; d_call: NA; clone_size: NA; j_call: TRBJ1-2; cdr3_aa: CASSLTGSNYGYTF; cdr3_nt: TGCGCCAGCAGCTTGACAGGTTCTAACTATGGCTACACCTTC
v_call: TRBV19; d_call: TRBD1; clone_size: NA; j_call: TRBJ2-3; cdr3_aa: CASSPQGSWTDTQYF; cdr3_nt: TGTGCCAGTAGTCCACAGGGGAGTTGGACAGATACGCAGTATTTT
v_call: TRBV15; d_call: NA; clone_size: NA; j_call: TRBJ1-2; cdr3_aa: CATSRGGGKNYGYTF; cdr3_nt: TGTGCCACCAGCAGAGGCGGGGGAAAAAACTATGGCTACACCTTC
v_call: TRBV12-3/TRBV12-4; d_call: NA; clone_size: NA; j_call: TRBJ2-3; cdr3_aa: CASSLYSDTQYF; cdr3_nt: TGTGCCAGCAGTTTGTACTCAGATACGCAGTATTTT
v_call: TRBV18; d_call: NA; clone_size: once; j_call: TRBJ1-2; cdr3_aa: CASSPKEGLYGYTF; cdr3_nt: TGTGCCAGCTCCCCGAAGGAGGGGTTGTATGGCTACACCTTC
v_call: TRBV11-3; d_call: NA; clone_size: NA; j_call: TRBJ1-4; cdr3_aa: CASSSVATNEKLFF; cdr3_nt: TGTGCCAGCAGCTCGGTAGCGACTAATGAAAAACTGTTTTTT
v_call: TRBV5-4; d_call: TRBD2; clone_size: NA; j_call: TRBJ2-5; cdr3_aa: CASSLGLAGEETQYF; cdr3_nt: TGTGCCAGCAGCCTCGGACTAGCGGGGGAAGAGACCCAGTACTTC
v_call: TRBV2; d_call: TRBD1; clone_size: once; j_call: TRBJ2-2; cdr3_aa: CASADRAVGELFF; cdr3_nt: TGTGCCAGCGCGGACAGGGCAGTCGGGGAGCTGTTTTTT
v_call: TRBV19; d_call: TRBD1; clone_size: once; j_call: TRBJ2-2; cdr3_aa: CASTAGQGLYGELFF; cdr3_nt: TGTGCCAGTACCGCGGGACAGGGTCTTTACGGGGAGCTGTTTTTT
v_call: TRBV19; d_call: TRBD1; clone_size: once; j_call: TRBJ1-4; cdr3_aa: CASSISGGNEKLFF; cdr3_nt: TGTGCCAGTAGTATCTCAGGGGGCAATGAAAAACTGTTTTTT
v_call: TRBV18; d_call: TRBD1; clone_size: NA; j_call: TRBJ2-1; cdr3_aa: CASSPRIPEQGASSGEQFF; cdr3_nt: TGTGCCAGCTCACCACGGATTCCGGAGCAGGGGGCTTCTTCAGGAGAGCAGTTCTTC
v_call: TRBV28; d_call: NA; clone_size: NA; j_call: TRBJ2-1; cdr3_aa: CASSFVGARNEQFF; cdr3_nt: TGTGCCAGCAGTTTTGTGGGGGCGCGGAATGAGCAGTTCTTC
v_call: TRBV5-1; d_call: NA; clone_size: NA; j_call: TRBJ2-2; cdr3_aa: CATQEEQKLSTGELFF; cdr3_nt: TGCGCCACCCAGGAGGAACAAAAACTAAGCACCGGGGAGCTGTTTTTT
v_call: TRBV11-3; d_call: NA; clone_size: NA; j_call: TRBJ1-3; cdr3_aa: CASSPQALTGNTIYF; cdr3_nt: TGTGCCAGCAGCCCTCAGGCCCTTACTGGAAACACCATATATTTT
v_call: TRBV20-1; d_call: NA; clone_size: NA; j_call: TRBJ1-1; cdr3_aa: CSASRGGEAFF; cdr3_nt: TGCAGTGCCAGCCGAGGAGGTGAAGCTTTCTTT
v_call: TRBV5-5; d_call: NA; clone_size: NA; j_call: TRBJ2-7; cdr3_aa: CASSFGTGEYEQYF; cdr3_nt: TGTGCCAGCAGCTTCGGTACGGGGGAGTACGAGCAGTACTTC
v_call: TRBV4-3; d_call: NA; clone_size: NA; j_call: TRBJ1-2; cdr3_aa: CASSQEGGKNYGYTF; cdr3_nt: TGCGCCAGCAGCCAAGAGGGGGGGAAGAACTATGGCTACACCTTC
v_call: TRBV19; d_call: TRBD1; clone_size: NA; j_call: TRBJ1-1; cdr3_aa: CASEQGSEAFF; cdr3_nt: TGTGCCAGTGAACAGGGGTCTGAAGCTTTCTTT
v_call: TRBV28; d_call: TRBD1; clone_size: NA; j_call: TRBJ1-3; cdr3_aa: CASSTGTGAISGNTIYF; cdr3_nt: TGTGCCAGCTCGACCGGGACAGGGGCCATCTCTGGAAACACCATATATTTT
v_call: TRBV5-1; d_call: NA; clone_size: once; j_call: TRBJ1-2; cdr3_aa: CASSPAGSGRTYGYTF; cdr3_nt: TGCGCCAGCAGCCCCGCCGGGAGTGGGCGGACCTATGGCTACACCTTC
v_call: TRBV20-1; d_call: NA; clone_size: NA; j_call: TRBJ1-2; cdr3_aa: CSAPGSYGYTF; cdr3_nt: TGCAGTGCCCCGGGGTCCTATGGCTACACCTTC
v_call: TRBV5-1; d_call: NA; clone_size: NA; j_call: TRBJ1-6; cdr3_aa: CASSPRAGVAGSPLHF; cdr3_nt: TGCGCCAGCAGCCCCCGCGCGGGGGTAGCGGGTTCACCCCTCCACTTT
v_call: TRBV19; d_call: TRBD1; clone_size: NA; j_call: TRBJ1-4; cdr3_aa: CASSSGQGRNEKLFF; cdr3_nt: TGTGCCAGTAGCTCCGGACAGGGTAGGAATGAAAAACTGTTTTTT
v_call: TRBV3-1/TRBV3-2; d_call: TRBD1; clone_size: NA; j_call: TRBJ2-2; cdr3_aa: CASSQASGTGNTGELFF; cdr3_nt: TGTGCCAGCAGCCAAGCCTCCGGGACAGGGAACACCGGGGAGCTGTTTTTT
v_call: TRBV28; d_call: TRBD1; clone_size: NA; j_call: TRBJ1-5; cdr3_aa: CASSFSSQGALTAQHF; cdr3_nt: TGTGCCAGCAGTTTTAGTAGCCAGGGGGCTCTGACGGCCCAGCATTTT
v_call: TRBV19; d_call: NA; clone_size: NA; j_call: TRBJ1-1; cdr3_aa: CASSMIQDKVRLKNTEAFF; cdr3_nt: TGTGCCAGTAGTATGATCCAGGACAAGGTTAGACTTAAGAACACTGAAGCTTTCTTT
v_call: TRBV18; d_call: NA; clone_size: NA; j_call: TRBJ1-2; cdr3_aa: CASSPKKESGYTF; cdr3_nt: TGTGCCAGCTCACCAAAAAAGGAGAGTGGCTACACCTTC
v_call: TRBV5-1; d_call: NA; clone_size: NA; j_call: TRBJ1-6; cdr3_aa: CASSLGEGSPLHF; cdr3_nt: TGCGCCAGCAGCTTGGGAGAGGGCTCACCCCTCCACTTT
v_call: TRBV28; d_call: TRBD1; clone_size: few; j_call: TRBJ1-5; cdr3_aa: CASRNRGQVNQPQHF; cdr3_nt: TGTGCCAGCAGAAACAGGGGACAAGTCAATCAGCCCCAGCATTTT
v_call: TRBV28; d_call: TRBD2; clone_size: once; j_call: TRBJ2-1; cdr3_aa: CASSLALAARNEQFF; cdr3_nt: TGTGCCAGCAGTTTAGCTCTAGCGGCTCGCAATGAGCAGTTCTTC
v_call: TRBV28; d_call: NA; clone_size: once; j_call: TRBJ1-5; cdr3_aa: CASWDSSNQPQHF; cdr3_nt: TGTGCCAGCTGGGACTCTAGCAATCAGCCCCAGCATTTT
v_call: TRBV12-3/TRBV12-4; d_call: NA; clone_size: NA; j_call: TRBJ2-2; cdr3_aa: CASSWGVGELFF; cdr3_nt: TGTGCCAGCAGCTGGGGGGTCGGGGAGCTGTTTTTT
v_call: TRBV11-2; d_call: TRBD1; clone_size: NA; j_call: TRBJ1-2; cdr3_aa: CASSLWTGGYGYTF; cdr3_nt: TGTGCCAGCAGCTTATGGACAGGGGGCTATGGCTACACCTTC
v_call: TRBV9; d_call: NA; clone_size: NA; j_call: TRBJ1-6; cdr3_aa: CASSVLSEYNSPLHF; cdr3_nt: TGTGCCAGCAGCGTATTGTCTGAGTATAATTCACCCCTCCACTTT
v_call: TRBV5-1; d_call: TRBD2; clone_size: NA; j_call: TRBJ2-1; cdr3_aa: CASSPGLADEQFF; cdr3_nt: TGCGCCAGCAGCCCGGGACTAGCCGATGAGCAGTTCTTC
v_call: TRBV6-1; d_call: TRBD2; clone_size: once; j_call: TRBJ2-1; cdr3_aa: CASSELAGRISYNEQFF; cdr3_nt: TGTGCCAGCAGTGAATTAGCGGGGCGTATATCCTACAATGAGCAGTTCTTC